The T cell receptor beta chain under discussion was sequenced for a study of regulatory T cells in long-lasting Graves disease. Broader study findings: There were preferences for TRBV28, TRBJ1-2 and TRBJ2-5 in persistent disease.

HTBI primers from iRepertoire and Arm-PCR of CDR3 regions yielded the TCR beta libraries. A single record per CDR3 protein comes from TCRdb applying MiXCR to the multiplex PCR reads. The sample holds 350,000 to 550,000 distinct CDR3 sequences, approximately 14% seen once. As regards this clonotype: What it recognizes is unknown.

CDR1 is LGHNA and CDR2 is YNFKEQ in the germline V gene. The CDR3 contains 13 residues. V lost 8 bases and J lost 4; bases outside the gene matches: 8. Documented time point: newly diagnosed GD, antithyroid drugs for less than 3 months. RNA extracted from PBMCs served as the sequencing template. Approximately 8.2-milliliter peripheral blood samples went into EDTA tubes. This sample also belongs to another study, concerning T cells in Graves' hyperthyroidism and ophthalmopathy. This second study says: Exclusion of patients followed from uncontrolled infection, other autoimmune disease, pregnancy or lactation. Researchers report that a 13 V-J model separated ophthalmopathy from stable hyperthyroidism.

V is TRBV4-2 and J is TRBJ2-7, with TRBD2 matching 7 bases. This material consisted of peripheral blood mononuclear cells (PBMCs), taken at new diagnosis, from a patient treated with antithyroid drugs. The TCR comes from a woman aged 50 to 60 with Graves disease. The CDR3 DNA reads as TGTGCCAGCGCGGGGAGGGCCGGGTACGAGCAGTACTTC. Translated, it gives CASAGRAGYEQYF.